The 16 T cell receptor beta chains below were found in one sample sequenced in a study of blood T cell repertoires in COVID-19. TCRdb's copy holds only in-frame clones and misses some; the assay was immunoSEQ multiplex PCR. The top ten clones hold roughly 3.9% of a sample with roughly 60,000 clones, roughly 88% of them seen once. Sequenced sample: peripheral blood. The receptors were gathered from a man in his fifties or sixties with active COVID-19.

The chain employs TRBV30 and TRBJ2-5, with D hard to call. Germline assignment: CDR1 GTSNPN and CDR2 SVGIG (reference sequence). Deletions cut 7 bases from V and 1 base from J, with 13 bases between. There are 13 residues in the CDR3. CDR3 sequence: CASTSAGQETQYF. CDR3 coding DNA: TGTGCCTCCACTTCGGCAGGCCAAGAGACCCAGTACTTC.

The chain combines TRBV7-8 with TRBJ2-7, with D possibly being TRBD1 (6 bases). Germline CDR1 and CDR2: SGHVS and FQNEAQ. Trimming cost V 6 bases and J 2 bases, with 14 bases left between them. The CDR3 spans 14 residues. The CDR3 DNA reads as TGTGCCAGCAGACGCCAACAGGGAACCTACGAGCAGTACTTC. It yields the protein CASRRQQGTYEQYF.

The V gene is TRBV7-2, the J gene TRBJ2-6; no definite D call. The V and J ends lost 5 bases and 6 bases respectively, with 5 bases between them. Germline values: CDR1 SGHTA, CDR2 FQGNSA. This CDR3 has 12 residues. CDR3 sequence reads: CASSPLANVLTF. The CDR3 DNA reads as TGTGCCAGCAGCCCCCTGGCCAACGTCCTGACTTTC.

The chain has TRBV19 and TRBJ2-5, with 8 positions matching TRBD1. After removal of 5 bases from V and 5 bases from J, the junction contained 7 bases not matched to a gene. This CDR3 spans 14 amino acids. Germline V gives CDR1 LNHDA, CDR2 SQIVND (reference sequence). CDR3 coding DNA: TGTGCCAGTAGTGGAAGTTACAGGGGGGAGACCCAGTACTTC. Translated, it gives CASSGSYRGETQYF.

This clone was seen once. The J gene is TRBJ1-2, the V gene TRBV18; D is ambiguous. This CDR3 is 14 amino acids long. The V gene lost 2 bases and the J gene lost 3 bases, with 10 bases spanning the gap. From germline, CDR1 is KGHSH and CDR2 LQKENI. CDR3 DNA sequence: TGTGCCAGCTCACCAATGCGTCAAGACTATGGCTACACCTTC. Its protein product is CASSPMRQDYGYTF.

The J gene is TRBJ1-5, the V gene TRBV19, with a tentative D call TRBD1 (5 bases). This CDR3 contains 17 residues. Trimming stripped 5 bases from V and 1 base from J, with 18 bases between. Per the germline V gene, CDR1 is LNHDA and CDR2 is SQIVND (reference sequence). The CDR3, as DNA: TGTGCCAGTAGTCTCTACCCGACAGTCGGGAGCAATCAGCCCCAGCATTTT. The encoded protein is CASSLYPTVGSNQPQHF.

V usage is TRBV19 and J usage is TRBJ2-1; TRBD1 agrees at 7 bases. There are 15 residues in the CDR3. J lost 8 bases, V lost 3 bases, and 10 bases had no gene match. The germline V gene encodes CDR1 LNHDA and CDR2 SQIVND (reference sequence). This CDR3 reads CASSMGQGVWDEQFF. In DNA form, the CDR3 reads TGTGCCAGTAGTATGGGGCAGGGGGTGTGGGATGAGCAGTTCTTC.

This clone came up a few times. The V call is TRBV5-6, the J call TRBJ1-3, with D unclear. Trimming shortened V by 0 bases and J by 7 bases, and 8 bases separated the two germline ends. Germline CDR1 reads SGHDT; CDR2 reads YYEEEE. This CDR3 region has 13 residues. The CDR3 is CASSLGGANTIYF. The CDR3 DNA reads as TGTGCCAGCAGCTTGGGGGGAGCGAACACCATATATTTT.

The gene calls are TRBV11-2 and TRBJ2-7; D may be TRBD2 (6 bases). CDR1 is SGHAT, CDR2 FQNNGV, per germline. CDR3 length: 12 residues. V was cut by 5 bases and J by 7 bases, with 12 bases left in between. CDR3 DNA sequence: TGTGCCAGCAGCGGGCGGGGCTGGGAGCAGTACTTC. Protein sequence: CASSGRGWEQYF.

The chain joins TRBV11-2 to TRBJ2-7; tentatively, D is TRBD1 (6 bases). Trimming cost V 4 bases and J 4 bases, with 17 bases left between them. Germline V gene data show CDR1 as SGHAT and CDR2 as FQNNGV. CDR3 length: 15 amino acids. This CDR3 is CASSSVRGRGYEQYF. CDR3 bases: TGTGCCAGCAGCTCGGTCCGGGGCAGGGGATACGAGCAGTACTTC.

This clone was found a few times. The chain has TRBV19 and TRBJ1-2, with D hard to call. The V gene's germline CDR1 is LNHDA and CDR2 SQIVND (reference sequence). Trimming took off 2 bases at V and 8 bases at J, with 12 bases between the two ends. CDR3 length: 13 amino acids. CDR3 amino acids: CASSISLTRGYTF. CDR3 nucleotide sequence: TGTGCCAGTAGTATATCTCTTACGAGGGGCTACACCTTC.

A single count supports this clone. The chain uses TRBV5-1 and TRBJ1-5; possibly TRBD1 for D (5 bases). Trimming took 1 base from V and 5 from J, leaving 10 bases between them. The CDR3 is made up of 14 amino acids. CDR1 and CDR2 from the germline V gene are SGHRS and YFSETQ. DNA for the CDR3: TGCGCCAGCAGCTTGATAGGGGAGGATCAGCCCCAGCATTTT. It translates to CASSLIGEDQPQHF.

J is TRBJ1-1 and V is TRBV19; 7 bases fit TRBD1. The junction had 10 bases not matched to a gene; V was cut back by 5 bases and J by 4 bases. The germline V gene has CDR1 LNHDA and CDR2 SQIVND (reference sequence). The length of the CDR3 is 15 residues. CDR3 bases: TGTGCCAGTAGTGGGGTGACAGGGTGGAGCACTGAAGCTTTCTTT. Amino acids: CASSGVTGWSTEAFF.

This clone was counted a single time. This chain connects TRBV2 to TRBJ2-3; D not certain. Trimming pared 7 bases from V and 2 bases from J, leaving 7 bases between. This CDR3 region has 12 residues. The germline CDR1 and CDR2 sequences are SNHLY and FYNNEI. The CDR3 here is CASTGLTDTQYF. The CDR3 nucleotides read TGTGCCAGCACGGGTCTCACAGATACGCAGTATTTT.

The chain carries TRBV14 and TRBJ2-1; tentative D call: TRBD2 (5 bases). Germline assignment: CDR1 SGHDN and CDR2 FVKESK. CDR3 length equals 16 residues. V lost 3 bases and J lost 0, with 12 bases in between. CDR3 region: CASSQEDLSSYNEQFF. The CDR3 DNA follows: TGTGCCAGCAGCCAGGAGGACTTGAGCTCCTACAATGAGCAGTTCTTC.

V is TRBV30 and J is TRBJ1-2; D unresolved. Trimming removed 0 bases from V and 4 bases from J, with 24 bases in between. Germline V lookup: CDR1 GTSNPN, CDR2 SVGIG (reference sequence). The CDR3 is 18 amino acids. For the CDR3, the DNA is TGTGCCTGGAGTGTACGAGGGCTTCTCTCCGCCGTTTCCTATGGCTACACCTTC. Protein product: CAWSVRGLLSAVSYGYTF.